Listed below are T cell receptor beta chains from one sample, sequenced in a study of T cell responses to AZD1222 COVID-19 vaccine. Profiling relied on immunoSEQ multiplex PCR, and the TCRdb table lists in-frame clones only, not all of them. Among about 130,000 clones listed, 70% to 90% were seen once. The sample consisted of peripheral blood, taken on day 0 of AZD1222 vaccination. Receptors originate from an adult in good health. Both conserved end residues are part of each CDR3. A D gene is named only where the DNA matches it firmly. Rows may omit the clone size; those that give it use once, few, many or a size class.

CDR3nt	CDR3aa	j_gene	d_gene	v_gene	abundance
TGTGCCAGCAGTCTTACAGGGGTCGGGTACACTGAAGCTTTCTTT	CASSLTGVGYTEAFF	TRBJ1-1	TRBD1	TRBV6-5	.
TGTGCCAGTGGGACAGGGGTCCTCTATGGCTACACCTTC	CASGTGVLYGYTF	TRBJ1-2	TRBD1	TRBV19	once
TGCGCCAGCAGCCTACCGGTAGAGGGTAATGAAAAACTGTTTTTT	CASSLPVEGNEKLFF	TRBJ1-4	.	TRBV5-1	once
TGTGCCTGGACCCTGGGACTACGTTACACCGGGGAGCTGTTTTTT	CAWTLGLRYTGELFF	TRBJ2-2	TRBD2	TRBV30	once
TGTGCCAACTCTACTAGCGGGGGGAACACCGGGGAGCTGTTTTTT	CANSTSGGNTGELFF	TRBJ2-2	TRBD2	TRBV10-3	.
TGTGCCAGCAGTGAGCTAGCGGGAGAAGGATACATTCAGTACTTC	CASSELAGEGYIQYF	TRBJ2-4	TRBD2	TRBV6-1	.
TGTGCCTGGAGTCACGGGAGAAAACTGTTTTTT	CAWSHGRKLFF	TRBJ1-4	.	TRBV30	.
TGTGCCTGGAGTGTAGTAGGCTACCACTCCTACAATGAGCAGTTCTTC	CAWSVVGYHSYNEQFF	TRBJ2-1	.	TRBV30	.
TGTGCCAGTAGTGCGCAGGGCTACGAGCAGTACTTC	CASSAQGYEQYF	TRBJ2-7	.	TRBV19	once
TGTGCCAGCAGGCTAGCACTGACAGAGACCCAGTACTTC	CASRLALTETQYF	TRBJ2-5	.	TRBV11-2	.
TGTGCCAGCAGCCCCCTAAATAGAGGGGAGACCCAGTACTTC	CASSPLNRGETQYF	TRBJ2-5	.	TRBV3-1/TRBV3-2	.
TGTGCCAGCAGTAGGTCTGGTTTCCAGCCCCAGCATTTT	CASSRSGFQPQHF	TRBJ1-5	.	TRBV28	.
TGTGCCAGCAGCTTAAGCGGAAGCTCCTACGAGCAGTACTTC	CASSLSGSSYEQYF	TRBJ2-7	.	TRBV7-9	.
TGTGCCAGCAGTGAAGCTGCAACTAATGAAAAACTGTTTTTT	CASSEAATNEKLFF	TRBJ1-4	.	TRBV6-1	.
TGTGCCACCGGACTAGATACAGATACGCAGTATTTT	CATGLDTDTQYF	TRBJ2-3	TRBD2	TRBV24-1	.
TGTGCCAGCAGCCAAGGACAGGGCAATTTGGGTGAAGGCTACACCTTC	CASSQGQGNLGEGYTF	TRBJ1-2	TRBD1	TRBV4-2	.
TGTGCCACCACCTCTAGCGGGAGGGCCCTTTCCTACAATGAGCAGTTCTTC	CATTSSGRALSYNEQFF	TRBJ2-1	TRBD2	TRBV27	.
TGTGCCAGCAGCTTAGCCCGGTTCCCCCCCCCGGGAGACACCCAGTACTTC	CASSLARFPPPGDTQYF	TRBJ2-5	.	TRBV7-8	.
TGTGCCAGTCAGACGGTATGGGCAGGCAAGGCTTATGGCTACACCTTC	CASQTVWAGKAYGYTF	TRBJ1-2	.	TRBV19	.
TGTGCCAGCAGTGAGAGGGGTCCGCGGGACACCGGGGAGCTGTTTTTT	CASSERGPRDTGELFF	TRBJ2-2	.	TRBV2	.
TGCGCCAGCAGCCAAGATTTACTTCGCCAAGGGGGAAACTACGGCTACACCTTC	CASSQDLLRQGGNYGYTF	TRBJ1-2	.	TRBV4-3	.
TGTGCCAGCAGCGGGGGCCTCTCCTATAATTCACCCCTCCACTTT	CASSGGLSYNSPLHF	TRBJ1-6	.	TRBV9	.
TGTGCCAGCAGCTCCAGTAGCGGTTCCGGGGATACGCAGTATTTT	CASSSSSGSGDTQYF	TRBJ2-3	.	TRBV7-3	.
TGTGCCAGCAGTTCGGGGAGTTGGCAAGAGACCCAGTACTTC	CASSSGSWQETQYF	TRBJ2-5	.	TRBV11-2	.
TGTGCCAGCAGTTTCGTATACGAGCAGTACTTC	CASSFVYEQYF	TRBJ2-7	.	TRBV28	few
TGTGCCAGCAGTTCGTCGGGACTTGGCGACTACGAGCAGTACTTC	CASSSSGLGDYEQYF	TRBJ2-7	.	TRBV6-5	.
TGCGCCAGCAGCTCCCTTGGTAGCTCCTACGAGCAGTACTTC	CASSSLGSSYEQYF	TRBJ2-7	.	TRBV5-1	.
TGTGCCAGTAGTCTTAGGGGGCCAAACTATGGCTACACCTTC	CASSLRGPNYGYTF	TRBJ1-2	TRBD1	TRBV19	.
TGCGCCAGCAGCTTGGACCAGGGACAGGGGGGTTACGAGCAGTACTTC	CASSLDQGQGGYEQYF	TRBJ2-7	TRBD1	TRBV5-1	.
TGTGCCACCAGTGACGTAGGGGGGTTCGACACAGATACGCAGTATTTT	CATSDVGGFDTDTQYF	TRBJ2-3	.	TRBV24-1	.
TGTGCCAGCAGCTTAGTAATGGGTCAGCCCGCCACTGAAGCTTTCTTT	CASSLVMGQPATEAFF	TRBJ1-1	.	TRBV11-2	.
TGTGCCAGCAGGAATGTAGGGGACAGGGCGACTGGAAACACCATATATTTT	CASRNVGDRATGNTIYF	TRBJ1-3	TRBD1	TRBV7-9	.
TGTGCCAGCAGCTTTGGATTTGGAGAGACCCAGTACTTC	CASSFGFGETQYF	TRBJ2-5	.	TRBV11-1	once
TGTGCCAGTAGCCCCGGGACTAACAATGAGCAGTTCTTC	CASSPGTNNEQFF	TRBJ2-1	TRBD2	TRBV19	.
TGTGCCAGCAGTTACGAATCAGGGTCCGTCTACGAGCAGTACTTC	CASSYESGSVYEQYF	TRBJ2-7	.	TRBV6-2/TRBV6-3	few
TGTGCCAGCAGTGTTTGGGGACTTTCCTATGGCTACACCTTC	CASSVWGLSYGYTF	TRBJ1-2	.	TRBV28	.
TGTGCCAGCAGGCCCGGGACTAGCGGGTTCTCCTACGAGCAGTACTTC	CASRPGTSGFSYEQYF	TRBJ2-7	TRBD2	TRBV6-6	.
TGTGCCACCAGTGATACCGGGACGGGCAACACCGGGGAGCTGTTTTTT	CATSDTGTGNTGELFF	TRBJ2-2	.	TRBV24-1	.
TGTGCCAGCAGTTTATTGAGGGTATGGACCGGGGAGCTGTTTTTT	CASSLLRVWTGELFF	TRBJ2-2	.	TRBV28	.
TGTGGTAGGAGACCAAGACTTTACGAGCAGTACTTC	CGRRPRLYEQYF	TRBJ2-7	.	TRBV21-1	.
TGCGCCAGCAGCCAAGATTGGGAGTACGAGCAGTACTTC	CASSQDWEYEQYF	TRBJ2-7	.	TRBV4-1	once
TGTGCCAGCAGTGGGTCTAGCGGGTACCAAGAGACCCAGTACTTC	CASSGSSGYQETQYF	TRBJ2-5	TRBD2	TRBV2	.